One and the same sample provided the 26 T cell receptor beta chains below, sequenced in a study of T cell responses to AZD1222 COVID-19 vaccine. Sequenced by immunoSEQ multiplex PCR; TCRdb stores in-frame clones only, minus some. This table holds tens of thousands of clones, 75% to 90% found once. The source was peripheral blood, collected 28 days after the second AZD1222 dose. Receptors originate from an adult who received the AZD1222 COVID-19 vaccine.

The V and J genes are TRBV3-1 (or the pseudogene TRBV3-2) and TRBJ1-2, with unresolved D. Trimming took off 0 bases at V and 7 bases at J, with 3 bases between the two ends. Per germline, CDR1 LGHDT and CDR2 YNNKEL (reference sequence). This CDR3 is built from 11 residues. The CDR3 sequence: CASSQDSGYTF. DNA for the CDR3: TGTGCCAGCAGCCAAGATAGTGGCTACACCTTC.

This chain connects TRBV7-6 to TRBJ2-7, with unresolved D. Germline CDR1 reads SGHVS; CDR2 reads FNYEAQ. This CDR3 spans 15 amino acids. Trimming removed 5 bases from V and 4 bases from J, with 18 bases in between. The CDR3 coding sequence is TGTGCCAGCAGCACCGAGGTTGGCGCCGTATACGAGCAGTACTTC. It encodes CASSTEVGAVYEQYF.

The CDR3 bases are TGTGCCAGCATGACGGGGATTCAGCCCCAGCATTTT. Translation gives CASMTGIQPQHF. J is TRBJ1-5 and V is TRBV28; D uncertain. Trimming pared 7 bases from V and 6 bases from J, leaving 10 bases between. CDR3 length: 12 residues. Germline V gene data show CDR1 as MDHEN and CDR2 as SYDVKM.

The V gene is TRBV10-2, the J gene TRBJ1-2; the match to TRBD1 covers 8 bases. CDR1 is WSHSY and CDR2 is SAAADI in the germline V gene. The CDR3 loop spans 13 amino acids. Losses at the gene ends were 6 bases for V and 6 bases for J; bases not matched to a gene: 6. The CDR3 coding sequence is TGCGCCAGCAGCGCAGGGGGCGCAGATGGCTACACCTTC. It codes for CASSAGGADGYTF.

J is TRBJ1-4 and V is TRBV19; D is possibly TRBD1 (5 bases). The germline V gene encodes CDR1 LNHDA and CDR2 SQIVND (reference sequence). The germline V and J ends were trimmed by 3 bases and 4 bases, with 18 bases remaining between them. The CDR3 extends over 17 amino acids. CDR3 coding DNA: TGTGCCAGTAGTATGGAAGGGGACGCCAAGGATAATGAAAAACTGTTTTTT. Protein sequence: CASSMEGDAKDNEKLFF.

Only a few counts were recorded for this clone. The chain recombines TRBV7-9 with TRBJ2-4, with 8 nucleotides matching TRBD2. The germline CDR1 and CDR2 sequences are SEHNR and FQNEAQ (reference sequence). V lost 5 bases to trimming and J lost 5 bases; unmatched junction nucleotides: 5. The CDR3 sequence is 14 residues long. CDR3 residues: CASSQSGSENIQYF. The CDR3 nucleotides are TGTGCCAGCAGCCAGAGCGGGAGCGAAAACATTCAGTACTTC.

This clone has just one count. The chain couples TRBV15 to TRBJ1-1; a weak D match, TRBD1 (5 bases). V lost 0 bases and J lost 1, with 12 bases in between. The CDR3 is 16 amino acids. Germline-derived CDR1 and CDR2 are LNHNV and YYDKDF (reference sequence). Written as DNA, the CDR3 is TGTGCCACCAGCAGAGAAGCAGGGACGGGGAACACTGAAGCTTTCTTT. The encoded protein is CATSREAGTGNTEAFF.

This chain joins TRBV11-2 and TRBJ2-1, with 11 bases lining up with TRBD2. Germline-derived CDR1 and CDR2 are SGHAT and FQNNGV. With 5 bases clipped from V and 7 bases from J, the junction kept 1 base outside the gene matches. The length of the CDR3 is 13 residues. The CDR3: CASSRTSGNEQFF. The DNA for the CDR3 is TGTGCCAGCAGCCGGACTAGCGGGAATGAGCAGTTCTTC.

The CDR3: CASKPGAGNTIYF. The CDR3 bases are TGTGCCAGCAAACCGGGGGCTGGAAACACCATATATTTT. The chain links TRBV12-3 or TRBV12-4 to TRBJ1-3; a weak D match, TRBD1 (5 bases). Deletions cut 7 bases from V and 2 bases from J, with 9 bases between. The CDR3 runs to 13 residues.

This sequence joins TRBV11-2 and TRBJ2-1; 16 bases agree with TRBD2. CDR3 length: 17 residues. With 5 bases clipped from V and 6 bases from J, the junction kept 7 bases outside the gene matches. Germline CDR1 reads SGHAT; CDR2 reads FQNNGV. CDR3: CASSPGTSGRALNEQFF. The DNA for the CDR3 is TGTGCCAGCAGCCCCGGGACTAGCGGGAGGGCCCTCAATGAGCAGTTCTTC. The whole variable domain, filled in from reference TRBV11-2 and TRBJ2-1, reads EAGVAQSPRYKIIEKRQSVAFWCNPISGHATLYWYQQILGQGPKLLIQFQNNGVVDDSQLPKDRFSAERLKGVDSTLKIQPAKLEDSAVYLCASSPGTSGRALNEQFFGPGTRLTVL.

The chain employs TRBV7-2 and TRBJ2-2; perhaps TRBD2 as D (7 bases). The CDR3 totals 16 residues. V dropped 5 bases and J dropped 1 base, with 14 bases sitting between them. Germline V CDR1 and CDR2: SGHTA, FQGNSA. CDR3 amino acids: CASSPRGGGNTGELFF. Here the CDR3 DNA reads TGTGCCAGCAGCCCGAGGGGGGGAGGGAACACCGGGGAGCTGTTTTTT.

The chain links TRBV6-5 to TRBJ1-5, with D uncertain. CDR1 is MNHEY, CDR2 SVGAGI, per germline. This CDR3 spans 14 amino acids. The ends were cut back, 0 bases at V and 7 bases at J, with 10 bases in the middle. CDR3 in DNA: TGTGCCAGCAGTTACTCGAAGACGCTGCAGCCCCAGCATTTT. Amino acids: CASSYSKTLQPQHF.

V usage is TRBV6-1 and J usage is TRBJ2-3; D is undetermined. The germline gives CDR1 MNHNS, CDR2 SASEGT. The V gene lost 8 bases and the J gene lost 3 bases, with 9 bases spanning the gap. This CDR3 has 12 amino acids. The CDR3 nucleotides read TGTGCCAGCGGATTGGGGACAGATACGCAGTATTTT. It translates to CASGLGTDTQYF.

The chain uses TRBV19 and TRBJ1-1; D gene unclear. In germline, CDR1 is LNHDA, CDR2 SQIVND (reference sequence). The CDR3 is 13 residues long. Trimming stripped 5 bases from V and 1 base from J, with 8 bases between. The chain's CDR3 is CASSVHQNTEAFF. The CDR3 DNA reads TGTGCCAGTAGTGTACACCAGAACACTGAAGCTTTCTTT. The whole variable domain, remainder taken from reference TRBV19 and TRBJ1-1, is DGGITQSPKYLFRKEGQNVTLSCEQNLNHDAMYWYRQDPGQGLRLIYYSQIVNDFQKGDIAEGYSVSREKKESFPLTVTSAQKNPTAFYLCASSVHQNTEAFFGQGTRLTVV.

The rearrangement uses TRBV27 and TRBJ2-5; 8 bases line up with TRBD2. The CDR3 sequence is 13 residues long. The trim removed 3 bases at V and 6 bases at J, leaving 3 bases unmatched. CDR1 and CDR2 (germline): MNHEY, SMNVEV (reference sequence). The CDR3: CASSFREGQTQYF. The CDR3 nucleotides are TGTGCCAGCAGTTTCCGGGAGGGGCAGACCCAGTACTTC.

The chain employs TRBV2 and TRBJ2-5; tentatively, D is TRBD2 (5 bases). The germline gives CDR1 SNHLY, CDR2 FYNNEI. The CDR3 contains 15 residues. Trimming removed 2 bases at V and 1 base at J, with 11 bases between. The CDR3 protein is CASSEQRGPQETQYF. The CDR3 DNA reads as TGTGCCAGCAGTGAACAGAGAGGGCCCCAAGAGACCCAGTACTTC.

The chain combines TRBV30 with TRBJ1-4, with D possibly TRBD1 on 6 matching bases. The CDR3 runs to 14 residues. Trimming stripped 2 bases from V and 8 bases from J, with 15 bases between. Germline CDR1 reads GTSNPN; CDR2 reads SVGIG (reference sequence). CDR3 bases: TGTGCCTGGAGTAAACAGGGCGGGGAGGAAAAACTGTTTTTT. Its translation: CAWSKQGGEEKLFF. Complete variable domain (other parts from reference TRBV30 and TRBJ1-4): SQTIHQWPATLVQPVGSPLSLECTVEGTSNPNLYWYRQAAGRGLQLLFYSVGIGQISSEVPQNLSASRPQDRQFILSSKKLLLSDSGFYLCAWSKQGGEEKLFFGSGTQLSVL.

V and J are TRBV5-1 and TRBJ2-1; perhaps D is TRBD1 or TRBD2 (5 bases each). The CDR3 has 16 residues. CDR1 and CDR2 from the germline V gene are SGHRS and YFSETQ. The V end lost 5 bases, the J end lost 4 bases, and 19 bases lay between the germline ends. The CDR3 DNA reads as TGCGCCAGCAGGAGCGCTTGGGGGACCGCTTACAATGAGCAGTTCTTC. This codes for CASRSAWGTAYNEQFF.

The chain combines TRBV18 with TRBJ2-7; 8 bases are shared with TRBD2. The germline V gene encodes CDR1 KGHSH and CDR2 LQKENI. CDR3 size: 16 residues. V shed 3 bases and J 5 bases; nucleotides not matched to a gene: 12. The DNA for the CDR3 is TGTGCCAGCTCACCCCCCTTCGACGGGAGGGTCCACGAGCAGTACTTC. This codes for CASSPPFDGRVHEQYF.

The V gene is TRBV6-5, the J gene TRBJ2-1, with D possibly TRBD1 on 6 matching bases. CDR1 and CDR2 (germline): MNHEY, SVGAGI. Trimming took 9 bases from V and 5 from J, leaving 14 bases between them. The CDR3 loop spans 13 amino acids. CDR3 in amino acids: CASGNRVDNEQFF. The CDR3, as DNA: TGTGCCAGTGGGAACAGGGTCGACAATGAGCAGTTCTTC.

The V call is TRBV7-3, the J call TRBJ2-3; 9 bases align to TRBD2. Germline assignment: CDR1 SGHTA and CDR2 FQGTGA. This CDR3 is 17 amino acids long. V trimming: 4 bases; J trimming: 6 bases; junction bases outside the gene matches: 14. In DNA form, the CDR3 reads TGTGCCAGCAGCTACGGAGGGTCTAGCGGGACGATGGATACGCAGTATTTT. The encoded protein is CASSYGGSSGTMDTQYF.

The chain combines TRBV6-1 with TRBJ1-1; D gene ambiguous. Trimming pared 0 bases from V and 7 bases from J, leaving 9 bases between. Germline V gene lookup returns CDR1 MNHNS and CDR2 SASEGT. The CDR3 extends over 13 amino acids. This chain's CDR3 is CASSEARGVEAFF. As DNA, the CDR3 is TGTGCCAGCAGTGAAGCTCGGGGAGTTGAAGCTTTCTTT.

This clone occurred a few times. One end of the junction fails to match germline, which may point to a read error. The chain couples TRBV19 to TRBJ2-5; D unresolved. CDR3 length: 13 amino acids. Germline CDR1 LNHDA, CDR2 SQIVND (reference sequence). The CDR3 DNA reads as TGTGCCAGTAGTATCTCACCCCAACAGACCCAGTACTTC. As protein: CASSISPQQTQYF.

The chain links TRBV23-1 to TRBJ1-6; D not resolved. Being an ORF, TRBV23-1 has a function that is uncertain. This CDR3 is built from 17 residues. With 9 bases removed from V and 0 bases from J, the gap between germline ends came to 18 bases. The CDR3 region is CARIKQSLSSYNSPLHF. For the CDR3, the DNA is TGCGCCAGGATCAAGCAGAGTTTGAGCTCCTATAATTCACCCCTCCACTTT.

The rearrangement links TRBV7-9 to TRBJ1-1, with 8 bases lining up with TRBD1. The CDR3 runs to 14 residues. With 6 bases clipped from V and 4 bases from J, the junction kept 7 bases outside the gene matches. CDR1 and CDR2 from the germline V gene are SEHNR and FQNEAQ (reference sequence). CDR3 residues: CASRAGQGGTEAFF. CDR3 sequence (DNA): TGTGCCAGCAGGGCCGGACAGGGAGGCACTGAAGCTTTCTTT.

The V and J genes are TRBV5-4 and TRBJ2-5; 12 bases line up with TRBD2. After removal of 3 bases from V and 5 bases from J, the junction contained 14 bases not matched to a gene. Germline CDR1 SGHNT, CDR2 YYREEE (reference sequence). The CDR3 is 18 residues long. CDR3: CASSSAALAGGPWETQYF. The DNA of the CDR3 is TGTGCCAGCAGCTCGGCGGCGCTAGCGGGGGGGCCGTGGGAGACCCAGTACTTC. Full variable domain (remainder filled in from reference TRBV5-4 and TRBJ2-5): ETGVTQSPTHLIKTRGQQVTLRCSSQSGHNTVSWYQQALGQGPQFIFQYYREEENGRGNFPPRFSGLQFPNYSSELNVNALELDDSALYLCASSSAALAGGPWETQYFGPGTRLLVL.